This T cell receptor beta chain was retrieved from a study of blood T cell repertoires in COVID-19. This clone occurred once. Germline trimming cut 1 base from V and 0 bases from J; bases unmatched to any gene: 1. This CDR3 is 14 amino acids long. Germline lookup yields CDR1 SGHRS and CDR2 YFSETQ. Profiling relied on immunoSEQ multiplex PCR, and the TCRdb table lists in-frame clones only, not all of them. The data show 120,000 to 150,000 clones, about 80% seen once. This chain connects TRBV5-1 to TRBJ2-7, with TRBD1 matching 7 bases. This sequence was found in a human donor in a cohort sampled during active COVID-19. Material for sequencing was peripheral blood. The chain's CDR3 is CASSLRGRSYEQYF. CDR3 nucleotides: TGCGCCAGCAGCTTGAGGGGGCGCTCCTACGAGCAGTACTTC.